Reported below is one T cell receptor beta chain. Its specific antigen is unknown. The record has no base qualities; no much larger clone is one base away. Other DNA variants within this sample encode the same CDR3. The record originates from a study of cytotoxic CD8 clonotypes in ibrutinib-treated CLL (dated by TCRdb to about 2021). Regarding the study in general: The cohort included around 15 treatment-naive and eleven to twelve relapsed/refractory patients; around 17 were IGHV unmutated. Responses were partial in approximately 24 patients and complete in 2; after median approximately 66 months follow-up, 14 stayed in remission and about twelve progressed. Response samples were taken after a median of 12 months on treatment, ranging from about 6 to 40 months. On average, each sample had roughly 250,000 productive templates and 100,000 or so productive rearrangements. Of the 80 to 95 participants in the trial, approximately 26 had longitudinal samples available. Cryopreserved peripheral blood mononuclear cells were obtained prior to treatment, at the time of response, and at either disease progression or sustained remission. Every remission and progressive disease sample was obtained while ibrutinib was still being received by the patients.

The sample's time point label, in plain terms: about a year on ibrutinib. For TCR beta library preparation, roughly 2 micrograms of genomic DNA were extracted from the cryopreserved PBMCs. High-throughput TCR beta sequencing was performed on longitudinal blood samples from CLL patients receiving ibrutinib monotherapy. The patients took part in an open-label, single-center phase 2 trial of ibrutinib monotherapy. General findings and caveats noted by the study authors: Public clonotypes were rare and either shrank or stayed stable during treatment, and the rise in clonality at ibrutinib response reflected expansion of private clonotypes. An increase in clonality was observed at ibrutinib response, with clonality remaining stable during sustained remission and falling back toward baseline at progression. Sampling times were not matched between sustained-remission and progressing patients, and lymph node repertoires were not studied. At baseline, clonality was higher than in age-matched healthy donors and showed a strong correlation with circulating CD8+ T-cell counts.

On a MiSeq, deep resolution sequencing aimed for a depth between 1 in 1 million and 1 in 200,000 T cells, with each clonotype covered 10x on average. The immunoSEQ hsTCRB Kit was used to generate TCR beta libraries. Turning to the authors' computational methods: Data were analyzed with ImmunoSEQ Data Assistant and ImmunoSEQ Analyzer, with V, D and J genes assigned per IMGT definitions. Clonality was computed as one minus normalized Shannon entropy of productive rearrangement frequencies, ranging from 0 to 1. Only overrepresented clonotypes making up at least 0.05% of the repertoire of each patient were included in the public clonotype analysis. Repertoires from some 13 age-matched healthy donors in immuneACCESS were used as clonality controls. The source is immuneACCESS, and TCRdb retained only in-frame sequences with V and J called. Part of the clones is not carried over; for the studies checked, unresolved V genes explain less than half of this, and the remainder is unexplained. V and J calls and clone size are as listed in that table; D and trimming were resolved from the DNA. This sample holds approximately 100,000 clones; 70% to 80% were observed only once. The top ten hold about 33% of the sample.

CDR1 and CDR2 were assigned from the germline V gene as SGHRS and YFSETQ. V is cut by 1 base and J by 4 bases, and the space between the germline ends is 8 bases. From the cysteine up to the phenylalanine, the CDR3 has a length of 13 residues. The DNA shown is the 39-base CDR3, in frame from base 1. This clonotype was obtained from a human donor with chronic lymphocytic leukemia. Material: PBMCs, obtained after 12 months of ibrutinib treatment. The V and J segments used are TRBV5-1 and TRBJ1-1, with TRBD1 as a weak D call on 6 bases. CDR3 protein: CASSLIGGTEAFF. The sequenced DNA: TGCGCCAGCAGCTTGATAGGGGGCACTGAAGCTTTCTTT.